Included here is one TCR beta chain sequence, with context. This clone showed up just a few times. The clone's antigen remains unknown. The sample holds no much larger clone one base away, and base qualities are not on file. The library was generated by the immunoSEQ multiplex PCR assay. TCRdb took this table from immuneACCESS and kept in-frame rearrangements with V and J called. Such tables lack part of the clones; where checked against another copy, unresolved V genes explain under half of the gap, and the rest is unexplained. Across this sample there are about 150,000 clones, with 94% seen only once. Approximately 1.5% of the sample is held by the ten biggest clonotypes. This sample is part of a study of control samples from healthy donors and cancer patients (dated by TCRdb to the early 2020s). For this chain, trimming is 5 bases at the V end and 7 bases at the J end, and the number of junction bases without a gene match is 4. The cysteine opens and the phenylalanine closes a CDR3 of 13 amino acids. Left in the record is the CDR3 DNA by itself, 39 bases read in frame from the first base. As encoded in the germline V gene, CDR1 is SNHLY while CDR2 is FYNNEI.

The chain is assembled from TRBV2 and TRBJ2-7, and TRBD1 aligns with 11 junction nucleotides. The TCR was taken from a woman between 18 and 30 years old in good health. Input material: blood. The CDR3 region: CASSQGQGAEQYF. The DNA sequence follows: TGTGCCAGCAGTCAAGGACAGGGGGCTGAGCAGTACTTC.